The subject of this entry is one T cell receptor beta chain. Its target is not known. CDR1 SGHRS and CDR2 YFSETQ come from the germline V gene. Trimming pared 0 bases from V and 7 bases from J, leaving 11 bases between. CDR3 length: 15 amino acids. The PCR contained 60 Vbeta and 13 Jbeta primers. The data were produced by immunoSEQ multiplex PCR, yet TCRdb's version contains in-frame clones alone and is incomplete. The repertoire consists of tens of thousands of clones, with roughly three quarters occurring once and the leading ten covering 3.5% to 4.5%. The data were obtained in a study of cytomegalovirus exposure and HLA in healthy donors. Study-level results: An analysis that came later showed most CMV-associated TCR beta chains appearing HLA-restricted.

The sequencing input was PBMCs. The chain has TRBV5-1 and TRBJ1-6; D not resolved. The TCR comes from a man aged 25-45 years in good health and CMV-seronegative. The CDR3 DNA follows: TGCGCCAGCAGCTTGGGCGGAAGAGAAAATTCACCCCTCCACTTT. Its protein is CASSLGGRENSPLHF.